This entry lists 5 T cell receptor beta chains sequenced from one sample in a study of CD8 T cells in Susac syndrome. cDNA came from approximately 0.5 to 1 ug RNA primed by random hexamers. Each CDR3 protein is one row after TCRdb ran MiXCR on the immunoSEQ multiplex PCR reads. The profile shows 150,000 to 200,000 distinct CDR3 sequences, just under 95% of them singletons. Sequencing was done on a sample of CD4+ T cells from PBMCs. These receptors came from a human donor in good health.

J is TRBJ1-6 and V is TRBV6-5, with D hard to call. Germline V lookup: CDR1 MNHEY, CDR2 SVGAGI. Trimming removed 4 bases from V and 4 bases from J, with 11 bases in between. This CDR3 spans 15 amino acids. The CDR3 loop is CASSFGVRYNSPLHF. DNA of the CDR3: TGTGCCAGCAGTTTCGGGGTTCGATATAATTCACCCCTCCACTTT.

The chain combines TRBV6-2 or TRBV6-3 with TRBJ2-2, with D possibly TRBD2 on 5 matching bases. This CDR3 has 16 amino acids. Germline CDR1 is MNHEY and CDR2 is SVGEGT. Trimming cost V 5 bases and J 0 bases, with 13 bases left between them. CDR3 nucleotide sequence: TGTGCCAGCAGTCCTCCTGGAGGAGCGAACACCGGGGAGCTGTTTTTT. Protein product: CASSPPGGANTGELFF.

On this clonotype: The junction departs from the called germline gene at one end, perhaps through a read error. The CDR3 is CASSPSRNSDTQYF. CDR3 sequence (DNA): TGTGCTAGCAGCCCCAGCAGAAACTCGGATACGCAGTATTTT. J is TRBJ2-3 and V is TRBV7-7; D ambiguous. This CDR3 has 14 residues. Germline CDR1 SSHAT, CDR2 FNYEAQ (reference sequence).

The CDR3 here is CASSYPLAGVPYEQYF. The CDR3 nucleotides read TGTGCCAGCAGTTACCCCCTAGCGGGTGTACCCTACGAGCAGTACTTC. The chain uses TRBV6-2 or TRBV6-3 and TRBJ2-7, with TRBD2 matching 8 bases. This CDR3 is 16 amino acids long. V lost 2 bases to trimming and J lost 2 bases; unmatched junction nucleotides: 8. CDR1 MNHEY and CDR2 SVGEGT come from the germline V gene.

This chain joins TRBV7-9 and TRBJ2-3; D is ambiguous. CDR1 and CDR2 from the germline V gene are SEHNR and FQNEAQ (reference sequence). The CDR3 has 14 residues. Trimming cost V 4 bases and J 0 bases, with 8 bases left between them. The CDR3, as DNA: TGTGCCAGCAGCTATATCTTAAGCACAGATACGCAGTATTTT. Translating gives CASSYILSTDTQYF.